A single count supports the clone carrying this T cell receptor beta chain. Its antigen is as yet unknown. The sample originates from a study of cytomegalovirus exposure and HLA in healthy donors. Study context: Most donors, roughly 77% of over 300 genotyped, fell in the Caucasian-associated ancestry cluster.

60 Vbeta and 13 Jbeta primers were used in PCR. Profiled with immunoSEQ multiplex PCR; TCRdb holds only in-frame clones, not every one. The sample lists 100,000 to 150,000 clones, about 72% occurring once. CDR1 is MNHNY and CDR2 is SVGAGI in the germline V gene (reference sequence). The CDR3 runs 15 residues. V was clipped by 3 bases and J by 5 bases, with 14 bases between them. Donors were ostensibly healthy at sampling, although undocumented immune exposures were probable. Regarding the study as a whole: Immune exposure information available was restricted to CMV serostatus. According to the study, around 180 TCR beta chains were cytomegalovirus-associated.

The sequencing sample was made of PBMCs. The V and J genes are TRBV6-6 and TRBJ2-1; perhaps TRBD1 as D (6 bases). The TCR originated in a female donor in good health and CMV-seronegative. The CDR3 DNA reads as TGTGCCAGCAGTTATTCCCGGACAGCTAACAATGAGCAGTTCTTC. Protein product: CASSYSRTANNEQFF.